This TCR delta chain was identified during a study of Vδ1+ human thymocytes. Findings and caveats of the study: Thymic TRG and TRD repertoires appeared highly polyclonal, with Gaussian CDR3 length distributions.

The template was reverse-transcribed extracted RNA. Multiplex PCR used pooled V-gene forward primers and a constant-region reverse primer to amplify CDR3s. TCRdb re-processed the multiplex PCR reads using CATT. In the table there are about 75,000 delta-chain clones, 30% to 45% of which are singletons. The germline V and J ends were trimmed by 6 bases and 0 bases, with 35 bases remaining between them. The CDR3 is 22 amino acids. Germline V CDR1 and CDR2: TSWWSYY, QGS. Alphabeta T cells were depleted, then CD3+ Vdelta1+ Vdelta2- thymocytes were FACS-sorted. This clone was detected only once. As yet, its antigen is unknown.

The receptor comes from a boy in the first two years of life who had congenital heart surgery. The specimen sequenced was Vdelta1+ gamma-delta thymocytes from the thymus. Subset described: FACS-sorted CD3+ TCRalphabeta- TCRVdelta1+ TCRVdelta2- thymocytes. V and J are TRDV1 and TRDJ1; TRDD3 is a possible D gene (7 bases). In nucleotides, the CDR3 is TGTGCTCTTGGAACCCCGTACCGCCTTCCGCCCGTACTGGGGACGTACACCGATAAACTCATCTTT. Translating gives CALGTPYRLPPVLGTYTDKLIF.